A few counts support the clone carrying this T cell receptor (beta chain). This record belongs to a study of identical twins. TCRdb re-called the 5' RACE reads with MiXCR, one entry per CDR3 protein. The profile covers 570,000 or so distinct CDR3 sequences, with around a tenth appearing a single time and 2.5% to 3.5% taken by the ten largest. The CDR3 is 16 residues long. V gave up 2 bases and J gave up 2 bases, with 13 bases separating them. These data were also filed under a second study, of yellow fever vaccine responses in identical twins.

The sequence was obtained from a young woman in good health. The genes are TRBV23-1 and TRBJ2-1; D might be TRBD1 or TRBD2, each matching 5 bases. TRBV23-1 is an ORF, with its function uncertain. Sequencing input: PBMCs. The CDR3 reads CASSQVNGGTYNEQFF. Written as DNA, the CDR3 is TGCGCCAGCAGTCAAGTCAATGGGGGAACCTACAATGAGCAGTTCTTC.